The 23 T cell receptor beta chains given below trace back to one sample, sequenced in a study of T cell responses to AZD1222 COVID-19 vaccine. Measured with immunoSEQ multiplex PCR; TCRdb has only the in-frame clones, and not every one. The sample includes fewer than 100,000 clones, around 90% of them seen just once. Sequenced material: peripheral blood, taken 28 days after the second AZD1222 dose. These receptors all stem from an adult who received the AZD1222 COVID-19 vaccine.

V usage is TRBV9 and J usage is TRBJ1-2; 8 bases are shared with TRBD1. Germline assignment: CDR1 SGDLS and CDR2 YYNGEE. CDR3 length: 14 amino acids. The V segment lost 5 bases and the J segment 8 bases; nucleotides outside the gene matches: 11. The CDR3 here is CASSNPRGRWGYTF. The CDR3 bases are TGTGCCAGCAGTAACCCCAGGGGGCGGTGGGGCTACACCTTC.

V is TRBV9 and J is TRBJ2-2; D perhaps matches TRBD1 (5 bases). This CDR3 has 15 residues. V was cut by 4 bases and J by 2 bases, with 12 bases left in between. The germline CDR1 and CDR2 sequences are SGDLS and YYNGEE. CDR3 loop: CASSLRTLNTGELFF. Written as DNA, the CDR3 is TGTGCCAGCAGCCTACGGACACTTAACACCGGGGAGCTGTTTTTT. Full variable domain (outside the CDR3, taken from reference TRBV9 and TRBJ2-2): DSGVTQTPKHLITATGQRVTLRCSPRSGDLSVYWYQQSLDQGLQFLIQYYNGEERAKGNILERFSAQQFPDLHSELNLSSLELGDSALYFCASSLRTLNTGELFFGEGSRLTVL.

This chain uses TRBV19 with TRBJ2-1; D is undetermined. Trimming cost V 7 bases and J 5 bases, with 15 bases left between them. The germline V gene has CDR1 LNHDA and CDR2 SQIVND (reference sequence). The CDR3 runs to 14 residues. CDR3: CASTSLTRDNEQFF. Here the CDR3 DNA reads TGTGCCAGTACCTCATTAACAAGGGACAATGAGCAGTTCTTC.

This chain links TRBV3-1 (or the pseudogene TRBV3-2) with TRBJ2-7; a weak D match, TRBD2 (5 bases). V was trimmed by 1 base and J by 6 bases, leaving 13 bases between them. There are 14 residues in the CDR3. Per germline, CDR1 LGHDT and CDR2 YNNKEL (reference sequence). CDR3: CASSQAGIHGEQYF. The DNA for the CDR3 is TGTGCCAGCAGCCAAGCCGGGATCCATGGCGAGCAGTACTTC.

This chain uses TRBV9 with TRBJ2-2; the D gene is possibly TRBD2 (5 bases). Looked up from germline, CDR1 is SGDLS and CDR2 is YYNGEE. V was clipped by 0 bases and J by 2 bases, with 8 bases between them. This CDR3 is 15 amino acids long. The CDR3 DNA reads TGTGCCAGCAGCGTAGCTGGGAGTAACACCGGGGAGCTGTTTTTT. This codes for CASSVAGSNTGELFF.

J is TRBJ1-5 and V is TRBV19; tentative D call: TRBD1 (6 bases). CDR3 length equals 16 residues. Between the trimmed V and J ends, which lost 7 bases and 2 bases, there was a span of 18 bases. Germline V gene sequence: CDR1 LNHDA, CDR2 SQIVND (reference sequence). The DNA for the CDR3 is TGTGCCAGTACCCTTGGCCGGGGGGCTCGCAATCAGCCCCAGCATTTT. Protein: CASTLGRGARNQPQHF.

This chain links TRBV15 with TRBJ1-6; no clear D. Germline V gives CDR1 LNHNV, CDR2 YYDKDF (reference sequence). The V and J ends lost 1 base and 9 bases respectively, with 16 bases between them. The CDR3 is made up of 16 amino acids. This CDR3 reads CATSRGYPSIGSPLHF. The DNA for the CDR3 is TGTGCCACCAGCAGAGGTTATCCAAGCATTGGTTCACCCCTCCACTTT. Based on the CDR3 plus reference TRBV15 and TRBJ1-6, the full variable domain is DAMVIQNPRYQVTQFGKPVTLSCSQTLNHNVMYWYQQKSSQAPKLLFHYYDKDFNNEADTPDNFQSRRPNTSFCFLDIRSPGLGDTAMYLCATSRGYPSIGSPLHFGNGTRLTVT.

This sequence joins TRBV30 and TRBJ2-1; no reliable D call. This CDR3 has 11 residues. The germline V gene has CDR1 GTSNPN and CDR2 SVGIG (reference sequence). The germline V and J ends were trimmed by 2 bases and 7 bases, with 6 bases remaining between them. The CDR3 loop is CAWSQWNEQFF. For the CDR3, the DNA is TGTGCCTGGAGTCAGTGGAATGAGCAGTTCTTC.

The chain couples TRBV18 to TRBJ1-1, with D unresolved. The ends were cut back, 2 bases at V and 1 base at J, with 5 bases in the middle. The germline CDR1 and CDR2 sequences are KGHSH and LQKENI. There are 13 residues in the CDR3. The CDR3 loop is CASSPWENTEAFF. The CDR3 DNA reads TGTGCCAGCTCACCATGGGAGAACACTGAAGCTTTCTTT. The full variable domain, rest sourced from reference TRBV18 and TRBJ1-1, is NAGVMQNPRHLVRRRGQEARLRCSPMKGHSHVYWYRQLPEEGLKFMVYLQKENIIDESGMPKERFSAEFPKEGPSILRIQQVVRGDSAAYFCASSPWENTEAFFGQGTRLTVV.

V and J are TRBV19 and TRBJ2-7, with D possibly being TRBD1 (6 bases). CDR3 length equals 14 residues. Trimming took off 0 bases at V and 3 bases at J, with 9 bases between the two ends. From germline, CDR1 is LNHDA and CDR2 SQIVND (reference sequence). The chain's CDR3 is CASSIDVQGYEQYF. Written as DNA, the CDR3 is TGTGCCAGTAGTATAGATGTACAGGGCTACGAGCAGTACTTC.

The chain couples TRBV19 to TRBJ2-5, with TRBD2 matching 8 bases. This CDR3 has 16 amino acids. Trimming took 4 bases from V and 0 from J; bases not matched to a gene: 7. Germline V gives CDR1 LNHDA, CDR2 SQIVND (reference sequence). CDR3 protein: CASSKNSGGYQETQYF. CDR3 in DNA: TGTGCCAGTAGTAAAAACAGCGGGGGATACCAAGAGACCCAGTACTTC. The full variable domain, completed using reference TRBV19 and TRBJ2-5, is DGGITQSPKYLFRKEGQNVTLSCEQNLNHDAMYWYRQDPGQGLRLIYYSQIVNDFQKGDIAEGYSVSREKKESFPLTVTSAQKNPTAFYLCASSKNSGGYQETQYFGPGTRLLVL.

This clone appeared a few times. V is TRBV7-9 and J is TRBJ2-3; D is uncertain. V lost 1 base to trimming and J lost 0 bases, with 14 bases between them. CDR3 size: 17 residues. Germline lookup yields CDR1 SEHNR and CDR2 FQNEAQ (reference sequence). Here the CDR3 reads CASSLDLRVQSTDTQYF. CDR3 in DNA: TGTGCCAGCAGCTTAGATCTTCGGGTCCAAAGCACAGATACGCAGTATTTT. The full variable domain, rest sourced from reference TRBV7-9 and TRBJ2-3, is DTGVSQNPRHKITKRGQNVTFRCDPISEHNRLYWYRQTLGQGPEFLTYFQNEAQLEKSRLLSDRFSAERPKGSFSTLEIQRTEQGDSAMYLCASSLDLRVQSTDTQYFGPGTRLTVL.

The chain combines TRBV7-3 with TRBJ1-6; 8 positions agree with TRBD1. Germline V gene sequence: CDR1 SGHTA, CDR2 FQGTGA. With V trimmed by 0 bases and J by 9 bases, 4 bases remained unmatched. This CDR3 is 15 amino acids long. This chain's CDR3 is CASSLTGQESSPLHF. CDR3 nucleotide sequence: TGTGCCAGCAGCTTAACGGGACAGGAGAGTTCACCCCTCCACTTT.

V is TRBV28 and J is TRBJ1-5, with D perhaps TRBD1 (5 bases). The germline CDR1 and CDR2 sequences are MDHEN and SYDVKM. V dropped 7 bases and J dropped 0 bases, with 10 bases sitting between them. This CDR3 spans 14 amino acids. The CDR3 region has the DNA TGTGCCAGCACCGTGGACAATAGCAATCAGCCCCAGCATTTT. Translating gives CASTVDNSNQPQHF.

The V and J genes are TRBV7-8 and TRBJ2-7, with D unresolved. This CDR3 is 14 amino acids long. Trimming shortened V by 5 bases and J by 4 bases, and 15 bases separated the two germline ends. CDR1 and CDR2 from the germline V gene are SGHVS and FQNEAQ. The CDR3: CASSLRTDQYEQYF. CDR3 DNA sequence: TGTGCCAGCAGCCTCAGAACCGATCAGTACGAGCAGTACTTC.

In regard to this clone: One end of the junction varies from germline; a read error may be responsible. The V gene is TRBV5-5, the J gene TRBJ2-5; weak D call: TRBD1 (6 bases). CDR3 length: 12 amino acids. Germline CDR1 reads SGHKS; CDR2 reads YYEKEE (reference sequence). The DNA of the CDR3 is TGTGCCAGCAGCTTGGCCCAGGGGACCCTGCACTTC. Encoded protein: CASSLAQGTLHF. The whole variable domain, remainder taken from reference TRBV5-5 and TRBJ2-5, is DAGVTQSPTHLIKTRGQQVTLRCSPISGHKSVSWYQQVLGQGPQFIFQYYEKEERGRGNFPDRFSARQFPNYSSELNVNALLLGDSALYLCASSLAQGTLHFGPGTRLLVL.

The genes are TRBV9 and TRBJ1-3; no definite D call. The CDR3 sequence is 15 residues long. Germline V gene data show CDR1 as SGDLS and CDR2 as YYNGEE. V was shortened by 6 bases and J by 4 bases, with 17 bases between the two germline ends. The CDR3 DNA sequence: TGTGCCAGCACGCCCTACGACGGGTCGGGAAACACCATATATTTT. Translating it yields CASTPYDGSGNTIYF.

This sequence joins TRBV10-2 and TRBJ1-2; D ambiguous. Trimming took 2 bases from V and 3 from J, leaving 10 bases between them. The CDR3 runs 14 residues. Germline V CDR1 and CDR2: WSHSY, SAAADI. CDR3 coding DNA: TGCGCCAGCAGTGAGCCCGCTGAGGACTATGGCTACACCTTC. Translating gives CASSEPAEDYGYTF.

In this sample, this clone turned up many times. The chain employs TRBV11-3 and TRBJ2-7, with D maybe TRBD1 (6 bases). Trimming cost V 0 bases and J 4 bases, with 13 bases left between them. Per the germline V gene, CDR1 is SGHNT and CDR2 is YENEEA. The CDR3 contains 15 residues. As DNA, the CDR3 is TGTGCCAGCAGCTTAGAGGCAGGGGATGTGTACGAGCAGTACTTC. Translated: CASSLEAGDVYEQYF.

The rearrangement uses TRBV5-5 and TRBJ1-1; 7 positions match TRBD1. Germline loops: CDR1 SGHKS, CDR2 YYEKEE (reference sequence). The ends lost 2 bases at V and 3 bases at J; junction bases unmatched: 1. The CDR3 is 13 amino acids. The CDR3 bases are TGTGCCAGCAGCTTTACAGGGGACACTGAAGCTTTCTTT. Residues: CASSFTGDTEAFF.

The rearrangement joins TRBV18 to TRBJ1-1, with D hard to call. The ends were cut back, 8 bases at V and 6 bases at J, with 28 bases in the middle. The CDR3 totals 17 residues. Germline V gives CDR1 KGHSH, CDR2 LQKENI. The CDR3 loop reads CASTTKAPGISLPEAFF. Written as DNA, the CDR3 is TGTGCCAGCACCACCAAGGCCCCGGGAATTTCCCTCCCTGAAGCTTTCTTT.

This chain uses TRBV12-3 or TRBV12-4 with TRBJ1-4; D not certain. With 5 bases removed from V and 10 bases from J, the gap between germline ends came to 11 bases. This CDR3 comprises 12 residues. CDR3 in DNA: TGTGCCAGCAGTCCAAGGGCGGGAAAACTGTTTTTT. This sequence encodes CASSPRAGKLFF.

CDR3 coding DNA: TGTGCCAGCAGCCAAGATTTGGGAGGGGGACAGCCCCAGCATTTT. This codes for CASSQDLGGGQPQHF. The J gene is TRBJ1-5, the V gene TRBV4-2; tentatively, D is TRBD1 (6 bases). CDR3 length: 15 residues. Trimming removed 0 bases from V and 7 bases from J, with 13 bases in between. Germline CDR1 is LGHNA and CDR2 is YNFKEQ.